The text below deals with one T cell receptor (beta chain). The target antigen is unknown. This sample stems from a study of shared clonotypes between healthy human individuals. Study-wide results and limits: Limitation of the genetic and exposure-history diversity represented came from the few donors. Among the subsets, naive ones generally showed larger estimated richness than memory ones.

Terminally differentiated effector memory CD45RA+ cells were left out of the naive CD8 fraction, which was CD45RO-negative and positively selected for CCR7. The donors were all Caucasian adults (living in Nashville, Tennessee). Here immunoSEQ multiplex PCR was the method, and the copy in TCRdb shows in-frame clones only, minus some. Of around 2.1 million clones in the sample, 85% to 95% were seen once. Germline CDR1 is SEHNR and CDR2 is FQNEAQ (reference sequence). This CDR3 is built from 14 residues. The V end lost 8 bases, the J end lost 0 bases, and 11 bases lay between the germline ends. What was sequenced was naive CD8+ T cells from PBMCs. J is TRBJ2-1 and V is TRBV7-9; tentatively, D is TRBD1 (5 bases). This receptor was identified in a man between 18 and 29 years old in good health. Some clones in this sample may be carry-over from other donors' samples. The CDR3 is CASGALSSYNEQFF. The DNA of the CDR3 is TGTGCCAGCGGGGCACTAAGCTCCTACAATGAGCAGTTCTTC.